Each of the 9 T cell receptor beta chains below was sequenced from the same sample in a study of neurological immune-mediated disorders. From the 5' RACE reads, TCRdb called clonotypes with MiXCR, one entry per CDR3 protein. This table holds around 13,000 distinct CDR3 sequences, less than 11% found once. The sequenced sample consisted of PBMCs. The receptors here all came from a woman aged 40 to 49 in good health.

This clonotype was detected ten times or more. This rearrangement joins TRBV30 to TRBJ2-2, with 8 bases aligning to TRBD1. CDR3 length: 14 residues. The V gene end was trimmed by 7 bases and the J gene end by 1 base; junction bases not matched to a gene: 5. Per the germline V gene, CDR1 is GTSNPN and CDR2 is SVGIG (reference sequence). This CDR3 reads CAFSGTGNTGELFF. Written as DNA, the CDR3 is TGTGCCTTCTCCGGGACAGGGAACACCGGGGAGCTGTTTTTT.

There are many counts of this clonotype. The rearrangement joins TRBV7-9 to TRBJ1-3; D is possibly TRBD1 (6 bases). The CDR3 runs 12 residues. With 3 bases removed from V and 8 bases from J, the gap between germline ends came to 8 bases. CDR1 is SEHNR and CDR2 is FQNEAQ in the germline V gene (reference sequence). CDR3 nucleotides: TGTGCCAGCAGCTTCAGGGGTGACACCATATATTTT. Amino acid sequence: CASSFRGDTIYF.

This clonotype was counted at least ten times. V gene TRBV29-1 combines with J gene TRBJ2-1, with a tentative D call TRBD1 (6 bases). The V gene lost 2 bases and the J gene lost 3 bases, with 8 bases spanning the gap. CDR3 length equals 13 residues. Germline-derived CDR1 and CDR2 are SQVTM and ANQGSEA. CDR3 bases: TGCAGCGTTGAACTAGGGGGCTACAATGAGCAGTTCTTC. It encodes CSVELGGYNEQFF.

In this sample, this clonotype turned up many times. V usage is TRBV4-1 and J usage is TRBJ2-7, with 10 positions matching TRBD2. Trimming cost V 5 bases and J 2 bases; bases outside gene matches: 3. CDR1 MGHRA and CDR2 YSYEKL come from the germline V gene. This CDR3 spans 14 amino acids. The CDR3 loop reads CASSTGLAAYEQYF. In DNA form, the CDR3 reads TGCGCCAGCAGCACAGGACTAGCGGCCTACGAGCAGTACTTC.

This clonotype has at least ten counts. The chain uses TRBV5-1 and TRBJ1-1; D unresolved. CDR1 and CDR2 (germline): SGHRS, YFSETQ. The CDR3 totals 15 residues. V dropped 2 bases and J dropped 2 bases, with 13 bases sitting between them. The CDR3 sequence is CASSLEPGPNTEAFF. CDR3 nucleotide sequence: TGCGCCAGCAGCTTAGAGCCGGGCCCCAACACTGAAGCTTTCTTT.

This clonotype has at least ten counts. V gene TRBV3-1 combines with J gene TRBJ1-5, with D possibly being TRBD1 (5 bases). This CDR3 is 14 amino acids long. The germline V gene has CDR1 LGHDT and CDR2 YNNKEL (reference sequence). The V gene lost 4 bases and the J gene lost 5 bases, with 12 bases spanning the gap. As DNA, the CDR3 is TGTGCCAGCAGCCCCACAGGTACCGATCAGCCCCAGCATTTT. This encodes CASSPTGTDQPQHF.

This clonotype has only a few counts. A read error may explain this, as a much larger clone is one base away. V usage is TRBV5-1 and J usage is TRBJ2-2; 9 nucleotides align to TRBD1. The CDR3 sequence is 17 residues long. CDR1 is SGHRS, CDR2 YFSETQ, per germline. CDR3: CASSKTTGTGNTGGLFF. CDR3 in DNA: TGCGCCAGCAGCAAAACCACCGGGACAGGGAACACCGGGGGGCTGTTTTTT.

This chain uses TRBV19 with TRBJ2-7, with TRBD1 as a possible D gene (5 bases). The V end was cut by 3 bases, the J end by 5 bases, with 11 bases between. The length of the CDR3 is 13 residues. Per the germline V gene, CDR1 is LNHDA and CDR2 is SQIVND (reference sequence). CDR3 sequence (DNA): TGTGCCAGTAGTATTTCAGGGTTGAACGAGCAGTACTTC. Translating it yields CASSISGLNEQYF.

This clonotype was recorded many times. The gene calls are TRBV10-3 and TRBJ2-1; D remains ambiguous. This CDR3 is 14 amino acids long. Trimming left V 2 bases short and J 8 bases short, with 13 bases between. CDR1 ENHRY and CDR2 SYGVKD come from the germline V gene. CDR3 sequence reads: CAISEAVSVDEQFF. CDR3 coding DNA: TGTGCCATCAGTGAGGCGGTCAGTGTGGATGAGCAGTTCTTC.